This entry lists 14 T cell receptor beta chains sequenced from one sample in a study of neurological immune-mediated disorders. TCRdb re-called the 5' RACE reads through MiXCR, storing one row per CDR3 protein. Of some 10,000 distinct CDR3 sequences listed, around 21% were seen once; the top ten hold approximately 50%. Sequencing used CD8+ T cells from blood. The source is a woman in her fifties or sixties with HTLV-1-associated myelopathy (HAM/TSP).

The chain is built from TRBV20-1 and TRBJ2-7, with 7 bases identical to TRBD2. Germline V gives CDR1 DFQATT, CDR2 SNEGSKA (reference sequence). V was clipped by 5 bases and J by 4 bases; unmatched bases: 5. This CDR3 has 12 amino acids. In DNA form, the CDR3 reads TGCAGTGCTGGCCTCGGGGGGTACGAGCAGTACTTC. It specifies CSAGLGGYEQYF.

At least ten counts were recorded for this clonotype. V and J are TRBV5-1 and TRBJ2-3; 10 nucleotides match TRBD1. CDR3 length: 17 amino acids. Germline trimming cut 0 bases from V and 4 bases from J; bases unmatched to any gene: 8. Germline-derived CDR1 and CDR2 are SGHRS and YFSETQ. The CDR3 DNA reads TGCGCCAGCAGCTTGGTTTCGGGACAGGGGATGCCAGATACGCAGTATTTT. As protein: CASSLVSGQGMPDTQYF.

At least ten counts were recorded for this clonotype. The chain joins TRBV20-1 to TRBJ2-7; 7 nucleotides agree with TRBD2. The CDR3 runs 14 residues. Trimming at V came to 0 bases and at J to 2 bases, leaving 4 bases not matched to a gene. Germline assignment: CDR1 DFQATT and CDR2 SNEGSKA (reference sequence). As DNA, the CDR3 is TGCAGTGCTAGAGATCTCCTAGCGGCCTACGAGCAGTACTTC. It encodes CSARDLLAAYEQYF.

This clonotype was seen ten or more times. The CDR3 nucleotides read TGTGCCATCAGTCCAGACAGGGGGAATCAGCCCCAGCATTTT. It yields the protein CAISPDRGNQPQHF. The chain has TRBV10-3 and TRBJ1-5; 9 bases map to TRBD1. The germline CDR1 and CDR2 sequences are ENHRY and SYGVKD. J lost 4 bases, V lost 5 bases, and 3 bases had no gene match. The CDR3 is 14 amino acids.

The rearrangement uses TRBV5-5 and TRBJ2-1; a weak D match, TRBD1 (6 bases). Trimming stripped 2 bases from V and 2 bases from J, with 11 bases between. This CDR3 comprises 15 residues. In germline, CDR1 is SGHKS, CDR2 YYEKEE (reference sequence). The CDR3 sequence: CASSFADSTYNEQFF. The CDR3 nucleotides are TGTGCCAGCAGCTTCGCGGACAGTACCTACAATGAGCAGTTCTTC.

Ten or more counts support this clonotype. The CDR3 protein is CAISPQGTSSLNTGELFF. The CDR3 DNA is TGTGCCATCAGTCCCCAGGGGACTAGTTCCCTGAACACCGGGGAGCTGTTTTTT. The chain has TRBV10-3 and TRBJ2-2; 8 bases match TRBD2. This CDR3 contains 18 residues. With V trimmed by 5 bases and J by 1 base, 12 bases remained unmatched. Germline V lookup: CDR1 ENHRY, CDR2 SYGVKD.

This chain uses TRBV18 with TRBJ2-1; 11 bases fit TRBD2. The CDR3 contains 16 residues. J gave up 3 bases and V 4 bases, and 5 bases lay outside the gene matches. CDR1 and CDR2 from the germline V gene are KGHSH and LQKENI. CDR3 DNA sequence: TGTGCCAGCTCACGACTAGCGGGGACCGACTACAATGAGCAGTTCTTC. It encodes CASSRLAGTDYNEQFF.

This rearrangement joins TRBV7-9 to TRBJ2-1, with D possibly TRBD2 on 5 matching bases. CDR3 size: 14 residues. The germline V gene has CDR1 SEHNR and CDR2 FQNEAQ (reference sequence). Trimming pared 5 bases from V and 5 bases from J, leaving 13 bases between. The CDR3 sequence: CASSPTRADNEQFF. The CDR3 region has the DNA TGTGCCAGCAGCCCCACGCGGGCCGACAATGAGCAGTTCTTC.

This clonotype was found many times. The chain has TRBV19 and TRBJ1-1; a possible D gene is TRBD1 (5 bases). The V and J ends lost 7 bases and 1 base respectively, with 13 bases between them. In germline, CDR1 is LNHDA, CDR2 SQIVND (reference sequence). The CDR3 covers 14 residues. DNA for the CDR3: TGTGCCAGTATGGCCAGGGAAACGAACACTGAAGCTTTCTTT. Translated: CASMARETNTEAFF.

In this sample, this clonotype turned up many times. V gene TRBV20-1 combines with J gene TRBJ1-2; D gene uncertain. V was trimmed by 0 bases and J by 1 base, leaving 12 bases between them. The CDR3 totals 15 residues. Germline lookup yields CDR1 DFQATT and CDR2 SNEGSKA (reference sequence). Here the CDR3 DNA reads TGCAGTGCTAGAGATCGGGAGGAAAATAACTATGGCTACACCTTC. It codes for CSARDREENNYGYTF.

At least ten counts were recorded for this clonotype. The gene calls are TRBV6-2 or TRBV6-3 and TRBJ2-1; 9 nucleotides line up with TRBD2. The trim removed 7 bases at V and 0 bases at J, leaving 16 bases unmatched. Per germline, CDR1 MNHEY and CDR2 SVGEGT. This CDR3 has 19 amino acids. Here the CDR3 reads CASKQLGLAHDSSYNEQFF. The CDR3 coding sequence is TGTGCCAGCAAACAGTTAGGACTAGCGCACGACAGCTCCTACAATGAGCAGTTCTTC.

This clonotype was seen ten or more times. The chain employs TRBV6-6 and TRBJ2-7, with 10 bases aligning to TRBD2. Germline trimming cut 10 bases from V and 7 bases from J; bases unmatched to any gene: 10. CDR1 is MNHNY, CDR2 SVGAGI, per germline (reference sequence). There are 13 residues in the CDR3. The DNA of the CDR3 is TGTGCCATCTCGTTAGCGGGGGGCGGGGAGCAGTACTTC. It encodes CAISLAGGGEQYF.

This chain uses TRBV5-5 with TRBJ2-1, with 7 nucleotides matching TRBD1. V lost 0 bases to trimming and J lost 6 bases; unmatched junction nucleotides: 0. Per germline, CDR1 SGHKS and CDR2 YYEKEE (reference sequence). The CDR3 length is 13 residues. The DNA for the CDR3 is TGTGCCAGCAGCTTGGACAGGGGCAATGAGCAGTTCTTC. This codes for CASSLDRGNEQFF.

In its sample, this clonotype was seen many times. CDR3 sequence (DNA): TGCAGCGTTGTAGGCGGCGGGACCTACGAGCAGTACTTC. It is translated as CSVVGGGTYEQYF. The chain couples TRBV29-1 to TRBJ2-7, with D possibly TRBD2 on 6 matching bases. Trimming removed 4 bases from V and 2 bases from J, with 12 bases in between. Germline V lookup: CDR1 SQVTM, CDR2 ANQGSEA. This CDR3 is 13 amino acids long.